The 28 T cell receptor beta chains presented below share a single source sample, sequenced in a study of long-term antiretroviral therapy in people with HIV. Assay version v3.0 of immunoSEQ was used, and it was run at survey level. This table comes from immunoSEQ multiplex PCR, and its TCRdb copy is limited to in-frame clones, with some not included. The top ten hold under 5.5% of the sample, which has about 25,000 clones, about 86% seen once. Sequencing used unsorted PBMCs, obtained around 4.5 years after starting antiretroviral therapy. The receptors originated from a man aged 25-45 years with HIV.

Only one count was recorded for this clone. V gene TRBV19 combines with J gene TRBJ2-7; perhaps TRBD2 as D (7 bases). In germline, CDR1 is LNHDA, CDR2 SQIVND (reference sequence). Trimming removed 6 bases at V and 6 bases at J, with 15 bases between. CDR3 length: 13 residues. CDR3 sequence reads: CASSTHREGEQYF. The CDR3 DNA reads as TGTGCCAGTAGCACCCACAGGGAGGGCGAGCAGTACTTC.

The rearrangement uses TRBV5-6 and TRBJ2-7, with D hard to call. V was trimmed by 3 bases and J by 0 bases, leaving 7 bases between them. The germline V gene encodes CDR1 SGHDT and CDR2 YYEEEE. The length of the CDR3 is 13 residues. The CDR3 spells CASSYSDSYEQYF. Here the CDR3 DNA reads TGTGCCAGCAGCTATTCGGACTCCTACGAGCAGTACTTC.

The chain couples TRBV7-2 to TRBJ1-2, with D possibly matching TRBD1 (5 bases). Germline assignment: CDR1 SGHTA and CDR2 FQGNSA. Trimming shortened V by 1 base and J by 7 bases, and 19 bases separated the two germline ends. CDR3 length: 16 amino acids. The CDR3 DNA follows: TGTGCCAGCAGCTTAGGGGCCCCTCAATCTAGGGGTGGCTACACCTTC. Translation gives CASSLGAPQSRGGYTF.

The chain is built from TRBV5-5 and TRBJ2-5; 7 bases are shared with TRBD1. Germline V CDR1 and CDR2: SGHKS, YYEKEE (reference sequence). Trimming took 7 bases from V and 7 from J; bases not matched to a gene: 16. This CDR3 spans 15 amino acids. In DNA form, the CDR3 reads TGTGCCAGCTCACTGGTGACAGGGCTCCATCGGACCCAGTACTTC. Translated: CASSLVTGLHRTQYF.

For the CDR3, the DNA is TGTGCCAGCAGCCTAGGACGGGGCGAGCAGTACTTC. Protein: CASSLGRGEQYF. The chain has TRBV4-2 and TRBJ2-7, with TRBD2 as a possible D gene (5 bases). The germline V and J ends were trimmed by 4 bases and 6 bases, with 10 bases remaining between them. Germline assignment: CDR1 LGHNA and CDR2 YNFKEQ. This CDR3 has 12 amino acids.

This chain joins TRBV9 and TRBJ1-1, with TRBD1 as a possible D gene (5 bases). The CDR3 spans 16 residues. The V gene lost 4 bases and the J gene lost 4 bases, with 20 bases spanning the gap. The V gene's germline CDR1 is SGDLS and CDR2 YYNGEE. CDR3 coding DNA: TGTGCCAGCAGCATTACTAGATCCGGGGGGGTCACTGAAGCTTTCTTT. Residues: CASSITRSGGVTEAFF.

This chain joins TRBV6-5 and TRBJ2-7; 7 nucleotides align to TRBD1. V trimming: 4 bases; J trimming: 6 bases; junction bases outside the gene matches: 9. The CDR3 is made up of 14 amino acids. The germline CDR1 and CDR2 sequences are MNHEY and SVGAGI. The CDR3 DNA is TGTGCCAGCAGTTCCACAGGGGCGAGGGGCGAGCAGTACTTC. Protein sequence: CASSSTGARGEQYF.

This chain connects TRBV28 to TRBJ1-1; a possible D gene is TRBD1 (6 bases). Between the trimmed V and J ends, which lost 7 bases and 4 bases, there was a span of 16 bases. Germline assignment: CDR1 MDHEN and CDR2 SYDVKM. The CDR3 covers 14 residues. For the CDR3, the DNA is TGTGCCAGCATCCAGCCGGGGGGGGCCACTGAAGCTTTCTTT. Amino acids: CASIQPGGATEAFF.

The chain recombines TRBV19 with TRBJ1-2; no clear D. The length of the CDR3 is 13 residues. V lost 5 bases and J lost 0, with 7 bases in between. Germline V CDR1 and CDR2: LNHDA, SQIVND (reference sequence). The CDR3 DNA sequence: TGTGCCAGTAGTGACGGCGCTAACTATGGCTACACCTTC. Protein sequence: CASSDGANYGYTF.

This rearrangement joins TRBV16 to TRBJ1-1; D is uncertain. CDR3 size: 14 residues. Trimming removed 4 bases at V and 2 bases at J, with 11 bases between. CDR1 and CDR2 (germline): KGHSY, FQNENV. The CDR3, as DNA: TGTGCCAGCAGCCTGACCGGTCGAAACACTGAAGCTTTCTTT. Its protein product is CASSLTGRNTEAFF.

The rearrangement uses TRBV4-3 and TRBJ1-5, with D hard to call. Between the trimmed V and J ends, which lost 2 bases and 1 base, there was a span of 9 bases. Germline CDR1 reads LGHNA; CDR2 reads YSLEER. The CDR3 spans 15 residues. CDR3 in amino acids: CASSQLLGSNQPQHF. CDR3 nucleotide sequence: TGCGCCAGCAGCCAATTATTAGGGAGCAATCAGCCCCAGCATTTT.

CDR3 bases: TGTGCCACCAGCAGTTGGGCTACTAGCGGGGGGTCCGGAAGCTCCTACGAGCAGTACTTC. Translated, it gives CATSSWATSGGSGSSYEQYF. V gene TRBV15 combines with J gene TRBJ2-7; 12 nucleotides match TRBD2. V dropped 3 bases and J dropped 0; count of bases not matched to a gene: 15. This CDR3 contains 20 residues. Germline V gene data show CDR1 as LNHNV and CDR2 as YYDKDF (reference sequence).

This chain connects TRBV19 to TRBJ1-1; D might be TRBD1 (5 bases). With 3 bases removed from V and 7 bases from J, the gap between germline ends came to 12 bases. This CDR3 has 13 residues. Per germline, CDR1 LNHDA and CDR2 SQIVND (reference sequence). CDR3 in amino acids: CASSIRDGLEAFF. The CDR3 DNA follows: TGTGCCAGTAGTATCCGGGACGGTCTTGAAGCTTTCTTT.

This chain links TRBV9 with TRBJ2-7; 11 bases are a match to TRBD1. V trimming: 0 bases; J trimming: 6 bases; junction bases outside the gene matches: 5. Germline loops: CDR1 SGDLS, CDR2 YYNGEE. This CDR3 contains 15 residues. The CDR3 spells CASSVGTGTGGEQYF. The CDR3 DNA is TGTGCCAGCAGCGTAGGAACGGGGACAGGGGGCGAGCAGTACTTC.

This chain links TRBV7-9 with TRBJ2-2; TRBD2 matches at 12 bases. Trimming cost V 5 bases and J 2 bases; bases outside gene matches: 3. The CDR3 spans 16 residues. CDR1 and CDR2 from the germline V gene are SEHNR and FQNEAQ (reference sequence). As DNA, the CDR3 is TGTGCCAGCAGCACGACTAGCGGGGGTAACACCGGGGAGCTGTTTTTT. Its translation: CASSTTSGGNTGELFF.

The chain links TRBV11-2 to TRBJ1-1; D gene ambiguous. The CDR3 extends over 13 amino acids. Germline V lookup: CDR1 SGHAT, CDR2 FQNNGV. V lost 4 bases to trimming and J lost 4 bases, with 10 bases between them. CDR3 in amino acids: CASSSEGGTEAFF. Written as DNA, the CDR3 is TGTGCCAGCAGCTCAGAAGGAGGCACTGAAGCTTTCTTT.

This clone was recorded only once. This rearrangement joins TRBV4-3 to TRBJ2-7; a possible D gene is TRBD2 (6 bases). Germline CDR1 and CDR2: LGHNA and YSLEER. V gave up 0 bases and J gave up 5 bases, with 14 bases separating them. CDR3 length: 15 amino acids. The CDR3: CASSQESGGVDEQYF. DNA of the CDR3: TGCGCCAGCAGCCAAGAGTCCGGGGGTGTGGACGAGCAGTACTTC.

The chain couples TRBV6-1 to TRBJ1-5; no firm D call. Germline assignment: CDR1 MNHNS and CDR2 SASEGT. Trimming shortened V by 0 bases and J by 7 bases, and 10 bases separated the two germline ends. This CDR3 has 14 residues. The CDR3 spells CASSEALYGQPQHF. The CDR3 coding sequence is TGTGCCAGCAGTGAAGCATTGTATGGACAGCCCCAGCATTTT.

A word on this clone: Other DNA sequences in this specimen translate into the identical CDR3. V usage is TRBV9 and J usage is TRBJ1-3; D uncertain. This CDR3 region has 12 residues. Trimming took 0 bases from V and 4 from J, leaving 2 bases between them. Looked up from germline, CDR1 is SGDLS and CDR2 is YYNGEE. As DNA, the CDR3 is TGTGCCAGCAGCGTAGGGGGAAACACCATATATTTT. This codes for CASSVGGNTIYF.

This chain joins TRBV4-3 and TRBJ2-1; D is ambiguous. The CDR3 extends over 14 amino acids. The V gene lost 3 bases and the J gene lost 8 bases, with 14 bases spanning the gap. Germline V gene lookup returns CDR1 LGHNA and CDR2 YSLEER. CDR3: CASSQFGSDDEQFF. The CDR3 DNA follows: TGCGCCAGCAGCCAGTTCGGGTCTGACGATGAGCAGTTCTTC.

The chain is built from TRBV4-3 and TRBJ2-6; D is undetermined. Germline assignment: CDR1 LGHNA and CDR2 YSLEER. The germline V and J ends were trimmed by 0 bases and 0 bases, with 12 bases remaining between them. The CDR3 runs 18 residues. CDR3 protein: CASSQDLGRSSGANVLTF. The CDR3 DNA follows: TGCGCCAGCAGCCAAGACTTGGGCAGAAGCTCTGGGGCCAACGTCCTGACTTTC.

This clone was seen a single time. The chain links TRBV27 to TRBJ2-3; D is perhaps TRBD1 or TRBD2 (5 bases each). CDR3 size: 17 residues. Trimming took 10 bases from V and 3 from J, leaving 26 bases between them. Germline CDR1 MNHEY, CDR2 SMNVEV (reference sequence). CDR3 DNA sequence: TGTGCCACTTTGCCTAGGAGAAGAGGGGATAGGACAGATACGCAGTATTTT. It specifies CATLPRRRGDRTDTQYF.

This chain joins TRBV6-6 and TRBJ1-3, with 8 bases aligning to TRBD1. Germline loops: CDR1 MNHNY, CDR2 SVGAGI (reference sequence). The junction had 0 bases not matched to a gene; V was cut back by 0 bases and J by 2 bases. This CDR3 spans 15 amino acids. The CDR3 region is CASSYSRGPGNTIYF. As DNA, the CDR3 is TGTGCCAGCAGTTACTCCAGGGGGCCTGGAAACACCATATATTTT.

The rearrangement joins TRBV2 to TRBJ2-3; D unclear. The CDR3 extends over 14 amino acids. Germline V lookup: CDR1 SNHLY, CDR2 FYNNEI. V lost 8 bases, J lost 7 bases, and 19 bases lay in between. CDR3 DNA sequence: TGTGCCAGCGGCGGTGGAGTATTGCTATATACGCAGTATTTT. This encodes CASGGGVLLYTQYF.

The table lists this clone with a count of one. The chain combines TRBV5-4 with TRBJ2-3; D possibly corresponds to TRBD1 (5 bases). Germline CDR1 is SGHNT and CDR2 is YYREEE (reference sequence). The ends were cut back, 4 bases at V and 2 bases at J, with 20 bases in the middle. CDR3 size: 17 residues. CDR3 amino acids: CASSNGLRQTATDTQYF. For the CDR3, the DNA is TGTGCCAGCAGCAATGGTCTAAGGCAGACAGCCACAGATACGCAGTATTTT.

V usage is TRBV18 and J usage is TRBJ2-1; 11 bases are a match to TRBD2. The V gene end was trimmed by 5 bases and the J gene end by 7 bases; junction bases not matched to a gene: 4. The CDR3 covers 14 residues. Looked up from germline, CDR1 is KGHSH and CDR2 is LQKENI. The CDR3 sequence: CASSKLAGENEQFF. The DNA for the CDR3 is TGTGCCAGCTCAAAACTAGCGGGAGAGAATGAGCAGTTCTTC.

The chain has TRBV7-8 and TRBJ1-2; no definite D call. The V gene's germline CDR1 is SGHVS and CDR2 FQNEAQ. The CDR3 is made up of 12 amino acids. V was clipped by 5 bases and J by 8 bases, with 12 bases between them. The CDR3 region is CASSPLRGGYTF. CDR3 coding DNA: TGTGCCAGCAGCCCACTCCGAGGAGGCTACACCTTC.

This clone was observed once. The chain joins TRBV9 to TRBJ2-2; 10 bases align to TRBD1. The CDR3 contains 17 residues. Trimming removed 4 bases from V and 6 bases from J; junction bases left unmatched: 12. The germline V gene has CDR1 SGDLS and CDR2 YYNGEE. The CDR3 DNA is TGTGCCAGCAGCTGGGGAGCCGGGACAGGGGTCGCCGGGGAGCTGTTTTTT. This sequence encodes CASSWGAGTGVAGELFF.